The following is a T cell receptor (beta chain) sequence with its context. The antigen remains unidentified. The CDR3 is 14 residues long. Between the trimmed V and J ends, which lost 3 bases and 0 bases, there was a span of 6 bases. CDR1 is MNHNS and CDR2 is SASEGT in the germline V gene. This sample stems from a study of cytomegalovirus exposure and HLA in healthy donors. Across the whole study: According to later analysis, the same platform produced the roughly 130 validation and under 700 first-cohort repertoires. Study conclusions and caveats: The study designated some 180 TCR beta chains cytomegalovirus-associated. Specificity for CMV antigens was confirmed in vitro for a few of the CMV-associated chains.

Libraries were prepared by immunoSEQ multiplex PCR; TCRdb keeps only in-frame clonotypes and omits some of them. The table records 90,000 to 150,000 clones, about 83% of them present only once. An approximately 130-subject validation cohort, separate from the approximately 700-subject first cohort, supplied the donors. The sequence was collected from a woman aged 25 to 45 in good health and CMV-seronegative. Material: PBMCs. The chain links TRBV6-1 to TRBJ1-3; D gene uncertain. The CDR3 sequence is CASSEQFSGNTIYF. CDR3 bases: TGTGCCAGCAGTGAGCAGTTCTCTGGAAACACCATATATTTT.